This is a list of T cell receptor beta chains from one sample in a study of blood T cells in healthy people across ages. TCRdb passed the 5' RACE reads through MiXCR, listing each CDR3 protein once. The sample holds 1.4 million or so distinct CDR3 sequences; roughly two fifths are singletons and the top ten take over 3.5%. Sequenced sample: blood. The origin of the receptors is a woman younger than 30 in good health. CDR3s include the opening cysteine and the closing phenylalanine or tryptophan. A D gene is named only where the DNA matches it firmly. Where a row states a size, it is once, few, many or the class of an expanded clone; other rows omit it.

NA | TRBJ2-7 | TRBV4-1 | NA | CASSTSRDKGNEQYF | TGCGCCAGCTCCACCTCCCGGGACAAAGGGAACGAGCAGTACTTC
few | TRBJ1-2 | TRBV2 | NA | CASSEDSPNYGYTF | TGTGCCAGCAGCGAGGACAGTCCAAACTATGGCTACACCTTC
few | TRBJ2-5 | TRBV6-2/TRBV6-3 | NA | CASSSRKQTQYF | TGTGCCAGCAGTTCCAGGAAACAGACCCAGTACTTC
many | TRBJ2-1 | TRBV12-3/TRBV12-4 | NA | CASSLDSGNEQFF | TGTGCTAGCAGCTTAGATTCGGGGAATGAGCAGTTCTTC
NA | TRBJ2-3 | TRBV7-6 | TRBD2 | CASTASGSTTDTQYF | TGTGCCAGCACGGCTAGCGGATCAACTACAGATACGCAGTATTTT
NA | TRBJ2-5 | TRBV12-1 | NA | CASSSRLAGGEWDEQYF | TGTGCCAGCAGCTCTCGATTAGCGGGAGGGGAATGGGATGAGCAGTACTTC
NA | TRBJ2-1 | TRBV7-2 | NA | CASSLRYDEQFF | TGTGCCAGCAGCTTAAGATACGATGAGCAGTTCTTC
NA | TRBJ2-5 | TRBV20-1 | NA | CSVGLFPGGQYF | TGCAGTGTGGGACTTTTCCCAGGTGGGCAGTACTTC
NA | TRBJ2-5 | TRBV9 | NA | CASSAMSHQETQYF | TGTGCCAGCAGCGCTATGTCTCACCAAGAGACCCAGTACTTC
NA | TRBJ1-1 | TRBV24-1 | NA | CATSDPGTRFMNTEAFF | TGTGCCACCAGTGATCCTGGGACGAGATTCATGAACACTGAAGCTTTCTTT
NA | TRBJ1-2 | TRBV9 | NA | CASSFNMNYGYTF | TGTGCCAGCAGCTTCAATATGAACTATGGCTACACCTTC
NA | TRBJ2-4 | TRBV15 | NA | CATSRDMVAKNIQYF | TGTGCCACCAGCAGAGATATGGTAGCCAAAAACATTCAGTACTTC
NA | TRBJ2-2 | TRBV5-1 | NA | CASSRANRNTGELFF | TGCGCCAGCAGTCGGGCCAATCGGAACACCGGGGAGCTGTTTTTT
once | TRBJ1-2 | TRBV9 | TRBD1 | CASSPYPGQFTPNYGYIF | TGTGCCAGCAGCCCGTACCCGGGACAGTTTACTCCTAACTATGGCTACATCTTC
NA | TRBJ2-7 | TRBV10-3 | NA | CAISRTDAYEQYF | TGTGCCATCAGTAGGACGGATGCCTACGAGCAGTACTTC
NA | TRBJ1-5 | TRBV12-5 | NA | CASGLVLGGEQPQHF | TGTGCTAGTGGTTTGGTACTCGGAGGGGAGCAGCCCCAGCATTTT
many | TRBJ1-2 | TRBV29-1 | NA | CSVEDAGANYGYTF | TGCAGCGTTGAAGATGCAGGAGCTAACTATGGCTACACCTTC
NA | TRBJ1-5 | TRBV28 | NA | CASSLGYRHSNQPQHF | TGTGCCAGCAGTTTAGGCTACAGACATAGCAATCAGCCCCAGCATTTT
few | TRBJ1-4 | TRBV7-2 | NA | CASSLGLNNEKLFF | TGTGCCAGCAGCTTAGGTCTGAATAATGAAAAACTGTTTTTT
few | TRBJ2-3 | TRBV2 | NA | CASNGLTDTQYF | TGTGCCAGCAATGGCCTGACAGATACGCAGTATTTT
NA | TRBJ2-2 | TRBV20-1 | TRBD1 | CSPRGQGATREGELFF | TGCAGTCCGAGGGGACAGGGGGCTACTCGGGAAGGGGAGCTGTTTTTT
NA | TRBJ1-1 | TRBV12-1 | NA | CASSLVDSWFTEAFF | TGTGCCAGCAGCTTGGTAGACAGTTGGTTCACTGAAGCTTTCTTT
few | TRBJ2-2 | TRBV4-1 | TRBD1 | CASSQEQGAITGELFF | TGCGCCAGCAGCCAAGAACAGGGGGCTATCACCGGGGAGCTGTTTTTT
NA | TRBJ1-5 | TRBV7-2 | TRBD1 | CASSRTGGESAQPQHF | TGTGCCAGCAGCCGGACAGGGGGCGAGAGCGCGCAGCCCCAGCATTTT
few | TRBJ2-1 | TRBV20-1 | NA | CSAQGGGYNEQFF | TGCAGTGCCCAAGGGGGTGGCTACAATGAGCAGTTCTTC
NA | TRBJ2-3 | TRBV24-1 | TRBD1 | CATSDPRTGPDTQYF | TGTGCCACCAGTGATCCGAGGACAGGGCCAGATACGCAGTATTTT
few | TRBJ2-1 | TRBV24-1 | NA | CATSDRNYEQFF | TGTGCCACCAGTGACCGGAACTATGAGCAGTTCTTC
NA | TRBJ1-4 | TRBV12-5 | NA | CASGLVGGNEKLFF | TGTGCTAGTGGTTTGGTCGGGGGTAATGAAAAACTGTTTTTT
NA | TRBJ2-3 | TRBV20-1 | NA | CSGSPTDTQYF | TGCAGTGGCTCGCCCACCGATACGCAGTATTTT
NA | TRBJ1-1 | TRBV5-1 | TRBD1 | CASRITYRGRNTEAFF | TGCGCCAGCAGAATCACCTACAGGGGAAGAAACACTGAAGCTTTCTTT
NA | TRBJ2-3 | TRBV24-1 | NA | CATSDPGTGRTDTQYF | TGTGCCACCAGTGATCCCGGGACGGGCCGCACAGATACGCAGTATTTT
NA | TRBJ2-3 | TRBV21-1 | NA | CASSMFANPQRGSTDTQYF | TGTGCCAGCAGCATGTTCGCGAACCCCCAGCGGGGTAGCACAGATACGCAGTATTTT
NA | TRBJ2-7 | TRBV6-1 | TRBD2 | CASSEGTSGVYEQYF | TGTGCCAGCAGCGAAGGGACTAGCGGGGTCTACGAGCAGTACTTC
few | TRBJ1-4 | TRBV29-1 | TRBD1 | CSVEERNRGEKLFF | TGCAGCGTTGAAGAGCGGAACAGGGGCGAAAAACTGTTTTTT
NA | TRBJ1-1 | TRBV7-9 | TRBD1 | CATGTGATEAFF | TGTGCCACCGGGACAGGGGCCACTGAAGCTTTCTTT
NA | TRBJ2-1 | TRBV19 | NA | CASSLMSWDEQFF | TGTGCCAGTAGTCTCATGAGCTGGGATGAGCAGTTCTTC
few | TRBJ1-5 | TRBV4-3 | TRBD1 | CASSQGDGQGDQPQHF | TGCGCCAGCAGCCAAGGGGACGGACAGGGGGATCAGCCCCAGCATTTT
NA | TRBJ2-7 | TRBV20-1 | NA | CSASEAEYEQYF | TGCAGTGCTAGTGAAGCGGAGTACGAGCAGTACTTC
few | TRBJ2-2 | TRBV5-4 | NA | CASSLEYGTGELFF | TGTGCCAGCAGCTTGGAATACGGCACCGGGGAGCTGTTTTTT
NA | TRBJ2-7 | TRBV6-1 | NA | CASSEGGRSYNEQYF | TGTGCCAGCAGTGAAGGAGGAAGGTCCTACAATGAGCAGTACTTC
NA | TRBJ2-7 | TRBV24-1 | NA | CATSGGEFGNEQYF | TGTGCCACCAGTGGGGGGGAGTTCGGGAATGAGCAGTACTTC
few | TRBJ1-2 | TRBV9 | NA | CASSVDLAAYGYTF | TGTGCCAGCAGCGTAGACTTGGCAGCCTATGGCTACACCTTC
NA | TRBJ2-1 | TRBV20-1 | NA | CSASPSGPYNEQFF | TGCAGTGCTTCTCCCTCAGGGCCGTACAATGAGCAGTTCTTC
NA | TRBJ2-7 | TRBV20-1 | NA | CSASGPTGHEQYF | TGCAGTGCTTCTGGCCCAACGGGGCACGAGCAGTACTTC
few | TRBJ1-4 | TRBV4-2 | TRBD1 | CASSQPGGEKLFF | TGTGCCAGCAGCCAGCCAGGGGGCGAAAAACTGTTTTTT
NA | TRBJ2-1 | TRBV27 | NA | CASKIGGSYNEQFF | TGTGCCAGCAAAATAGGGGGATCCTACAATGAGCAGTTCTTC
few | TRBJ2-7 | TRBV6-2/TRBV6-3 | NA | CATRNDRHSYEQYF | TGTGCCACCCGAAACGACAGACACTCCTACGAGCAGTACTTC
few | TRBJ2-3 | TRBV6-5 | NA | CASSDGQHKDTQYF | TGTGCCAGCAGTGACGGACAACACAAAGATACGCAGTATTTT
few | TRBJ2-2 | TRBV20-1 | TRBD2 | CSAISGENTGELFF | TGCAGTGCCATCAGCGGGGAGAACACCGGGGAGCTGTTTTTT
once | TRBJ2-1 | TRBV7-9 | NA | CASTLGFGTRGNEQFF | TGTGCCAGCACCTTAGGGTTTGGGACCCGGGGTAATGAGCAGTTCTTC
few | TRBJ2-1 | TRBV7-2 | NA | CASSPYYQEQFF | TGTGCCAGCAGCCCCTACTACCAAGAGCAGTTCTTC
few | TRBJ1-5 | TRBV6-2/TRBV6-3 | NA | CASSYFTNQPQHF | TGTGCCAGCAGTTACTTCACCAATCAGCCCCAGCATTTT
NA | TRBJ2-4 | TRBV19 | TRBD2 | CASSKASGVYNEQYF | TGTGCCAGTAGTAAAGCTAGCGGGGTCTACAATGAGCAGTACTTC
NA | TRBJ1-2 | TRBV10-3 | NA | CAISDPTGNYGYTF | TGTGCCATCAGTGATCCGACTGGAAACTATGGCTACACCTTC
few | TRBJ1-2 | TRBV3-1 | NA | CASSTRVGYGYTF | TGTGCCAGCAGCACCCGGGTCGGCTATGGCTACACCTTC